This T cell receptor (beta chain) was sequenced in a study of early stage breast cancer tumors. Study-wide context: Most invasive tumors, about 75% of the 16, were ER+/PR+/HER2-. The ER+/PR+/HER2- tumors included 7 or 8 ductal and a few lobular carcinomas. Samples were sequenced at 9 to 10-fold average coverage.

General study results and limits: Comparing each tissue with blood distinguished tumor from normal in 14 of 16 patients.

Turning to this clone: Its antigen remains unknown.

Profiled with immunoSEQ multiplex PCR; TCRdb holds only in-frame clones, not every one. The sample records about 31,000 clones, roughly 81% being singletons. The CDR3 sequence is 16 residues long. Germline CDR1 reads ENHRY; CDR2 reads SYGVKD. V shed 6 bases, J shed 0 bases, and the junction held 6 bases outside the gene matches. The chain combines TRBV10-3 with TRBJ2-7; TRBD2 aligns across 12 bases. Sequences were obtained from breast tumor tissue. The sequence derives from a person in their thirties with breast cancer. The chain's CDR3 is CAISLGLAGSSYEQYF. The CDR3 DNA reads as TGTGCCATCAGCCTTGGACTAGCGGGGAGCTCCTACGAGCAGTACTTC.